Listed below are T cell receptor beta chains from one sample, sequenced in a study of blood T cell repertoires in COVID-19. This table comes from immunoSEQ multiplex PCR, and its TCRdb copy is limited to in-frame clones, with some not included. This sample yields fewer than 150,000 clones, of which roughly 80% are seen a single time; around 1.5% belongs to the top ten. Material: peripheral blood. The receptors derive from a man aged 45-65 years with acute or convalescent COVID-19. The CDR3 runs from the conserved cysteine through the conserved F or W. The D gene is left open where the match is weak. Expanded clones get a size class; other rows say once, few or many, or leave the size out.

>TRBV10-3|-|TRBJ1-2|-|13
CAISVGDIGGYTF
TGTGCCATCAGTGTAGGGGACATAGGCGGCTACACCTTC
>TRBV3-1/TRBV3-2|TRBD1|TRBJ1-2|once|18
CASSQHPGQGNKNYGYTF
TGTGCCAGCAGCCAGCATCCGGGACAGGGGAATAAGAACTATGGCTACACCTTC
>TRBV29-1|-|TRBJ2-3|-|13
CSVVQGSTDTQYF
TGCAGCGTCGTTCAGGGGAGCACAGATACGCAGTATTTT
>TRBV5-4|TRBD1|TRBJ1-5|-|14
CASSRQGVRQPQHF
TGTGCCAGCAGTCGACAGGGGGTTCGACAGCCCCAGCATTTT
>TRBV30|-|TRBJ1-1|-|14
CAWSVRHPNTEAFF
TGTGCCTGGAGTGTGAGACACCCGAACACTGAAGCTTTCTTT
>TRBV11-2|TRBD1|TRBJ1-5|-|14
CASIYRGPSQPQHF
TGTGCCAGCATATACAGGGGGCCTAGTCAGCCCCAGCATTTT
>TRBV6-5|-|TRBJ1-2|-|15
CASSYSGAAAYGYTF
TGTGCCAGCAGTTACTCGGGGGCGGCTGCCTATGGCTACACCTTC
>TRBV25-1|TRBD1|TRBJ1-6|few|15
CASSGDRGYRSPLHF
TGTGCCAGCAGTGGAGACAGGGGGTATCGTTCACCCCTCCACTTT
>TRBV5-5|TRBD1|TRBJ1-1|-|16
CASSRGRQGVNTEAFF
TGTGCCAGCAGCCGAGGCAGACAGGGGGTGAACACTGAAGCTTTCTTT
>TRBV9|-|TRBJ1-2|-|13
CASSVGGAPGYTF
TGTGCCAGCAGCGTAGGCGGGGCACCTGGCTACACCTTC
>TRBV28|TRBD1|TRBJ2-1|-|16
CASRLPGQGIYNEQFF
TGTGCCAGCAGGCTCCCGGGACAGGGGATATACAATGAGCAGTTCTTC
>TRBV2|-|TRBJ2-3|-|13
CASTRDTTDTQYF
TGTGCCAGCACGCGAGACACCACAGATACGCAGTATTTT
>TRBV5-5|-|TRBJ1-2|-|15
CASSLGDRTKYGYTF
TGTGCCAGCAGCTTGGGTGACAGGACGAAGTATGGCTACACCTTC
>TRBV4-1|TRBD1|TRBJ2-7|few|14
CASSQDRATYEQYF
TGCGCCAGCAGCCAGGACAGGGCGACCTACGAGCAGTACTTC
>TRBV6-5|TRBD1|TRBJ1-3|once|15
CASRKGDSSGNTIYF
TGTGCCAGCAGAAAAGGGGACAGCTCTGGAAACACCATATATTTT
>TRBV3-1/TRBV3-2|TRBD2|TRBJ2-5|-|15
CASSQGRGVRETQYF
TGTGCCAGCAGCCAAGGTCGGGGGGTAAGGGAGACCCAGTACTTC
>TRBV5-1|-|TRBJ1-1|-|16
CASSSRREGIHTEAFF
TGCGCCAGCAGCTCCCGGCGAGAGGGAATTCACACTGAAGCTTTCTTT
>TRBV19|-|TRBJ2-3|-|11
CASRSSDTQYF
TGTGCCAGTAGATCATCAGATACGCAGTATTTT
>TRBV5-1|-|TRBJ2-7|-|14
CASDQTVARYEQYF
TGCGCCAGCGACCAAACAGTGGCTCGCTACGAGCAGTACTTC
>TRBV9|-|TRBJ2-3|-|16
CASSAPGGGGVNTQYF
TGTGCCAGCAGCGCCCCAGGGGGCGGGGGGGTGAATACGCAGTATTTT
>TRBV7-2|TRBD1|TRBJ1-2|few|14
CASSSPGQGLGYTF
TGTGCCAGCAGCTCCCCCGGACAGGGCCTTGGCTACACCTTC
>TRBV9|-|TRBJ1-3|-|15
CASSLRDNSGNTIYF
TGTGCCAGCAGCCTCCGGGACAACTCTGGAAACACCATATATTTT
>TRBV5-6|-|TRBJ2-7|-|14
CANRGSADSYEQYF
TGTGCCAACAGAGGTTCGGCGGACTCCTACGAGCAGTACTTC
>TRBV10-2|-|TRBJ2-1|-|17
CASSESTRAGFRNEQFF
TGCGCCAGCAGTGAGTCGACTCGGGCAGGGTTTAGGAATGAGCAGTTCTTC
>TRBV5-4|-|TRBJ1-5|-|15
CASSFDPGNGQPQHF
TGTGCCAGCAGCTTTGATCCAGGGAATGGACAGCCCCAGCATTTT
>TRBV19|TRBD1|TRBJ1-6|-|18
CASTKGDAGGGYNSPLHF
TGTGCCAGTACAAAGGGGGATGCAGGGGGTGGTTATAATTCACCCCTCCACTTT
>TRBV18|TRBD1|TRBJ2-1|-|16
CASSPIGTGGPNEQFF
TGTGCCAGCTCACCGATCGGGACAGGTGGTCCGAATGAGCAGTTCTTC
>TRBV11-2|-|TRBJ2-1|-|14
CASSLVASRREQFF
TGTGCCAGCAGCTTAGTGGCTAGCCGAAGAGAGCAGTTCTTC
>TRBV6-5|-|TRBJ1-3|-|15
CASTPLRSSGNTIYF
TGTGCCAGCACACCACTAAGGAGCTCTGGAAACACCATATATTTT
>TRBV10-3|TRBD2|TRBJ2-1|-|15
CAISDGTSGGNEQFF
TGTGCCATCAGTGATGGGACTAGCGGGGGGAATGAGCAGTTCTTC
>TRBV5-1|-|TRBJ1-3|once|15
CASSPARDSRNTIYF
TGCGCCAGCAGCCCGGCCCGGGATTCGAGAAACACCATATATTTT
>TRBV7-9|TRBD2|TRBJ2-5|-|19
CASSPRRGTSGGGQETQYF
TGTGCCAGCAGCCCTAGGCGGGGTACTAGCGGGGGAGGGCAAGAGACCCAGTACTTC
>TRBV2|TRBD1|TRBJ1-1|-|12
CASSRTGDEAFF
TGTGCCAGCAGCCGAACAGGGGATGAAGCTTTCTTT
>TRBV7-9|TRBD1|TRBJ1-3|-|16
CASSPTGADSGNTIYF
TGTGCCAGCAGCCCAACAGGGGCCGACTCTGGAAACACCATATATTTT
>TRBV5-6|-|TRBJ2-3|-|14
CASRFPGDTDTQYF
TGTGCCAGCAGATTCCCAGGGGACACAGATACGCAGTATTTT
>TRBV3-1/TRBV3-2|-|TRBJ1-1|-|14
CASSQDGGGTKAFF
TGTGCCAGCAGCCAAGATGGGGGGGGGACGAAAGCTTTCTTT
>TRBV13|-|TRBJ1-2|-|13
CASSFQGYYGYTF
TGTGCCAGCAGCTTCCAGGGTTACTATGGCTACACCTTC
>TRBV5-1|-|TRBJ1-1|once|15
CASSLARTQHPEAFF
TGCGCCAGCAGCTTGGCCAGGACACAGCACCCTGAAGCTTTCTTT
>TRBV28|-|TRBJ1-2|-|12
CATPGGGDGYTF
TGTGCCACCCCTGGTGGGGGCGATGGCTACACCTTC
>TRBV5-1|-|TRBJ2-1|-|15
CASRGASSSYNEQFF
TGCGCCAGCAGAGGGGCGAGTAGCTCCTACAATGAGCAGTTCTTC
>TRBV7-3|-|TRBJ2-2|-|14
CASSLARVTGELFF
TGTGCCAGCAGCTTAGCCAGGGTCACCGGGGAGCTGTTTTTT
>TRBV5-6|-|TRBJ1-1|-|15
CASSLVDSSNTEAFF
TGTGCCAGCAGCTTGGTGGACAGTTCGAACACTGAAGCTTTCTTT
>TRBV3-1/TRBV3-2|-|TRBJ1-6|-|16
CASSQRRSSYNSPLHF
TGTGCCAGCAGCCAACGCCGGAGCTCCTATAATTCACCCCTCCACTTT
>TRBV19|-|TRBJ1-2|few|15
CASKTTGANNYGYTF
TGTGCCAGTAAGACAACGGGAGCTAACAACTATGGCTACACCTTC
>TRBV20-1|-|TRBJ2-7|-|14
CSAGGQGTSYEQYF
TGCAGTGCTGGTGGGCAGGGGACCTCCTACGAGCAGTACTTC
>TRBV19|-|TRBJ1-6|few|14
CASSPTVQGSPLHF
TGTGCCAGTAGCCCGACAGTGCAGGGTTCACCCCTCCACTTT
>TRBV6-5|-|TRBJ1-2|once|14
CASTSQTGLSGYTF
TGTGCCAGCACCTCCCAGACAGGATTGAGCGGCTACACCTTC
>TRBV28|TRBD1|TRBJ2-1|-|15
CASSLVGQEDNEQFF
TGTGCCAGCAGCTTAGTGGGACAGGAGGACAATGAGCAGTTCTTC